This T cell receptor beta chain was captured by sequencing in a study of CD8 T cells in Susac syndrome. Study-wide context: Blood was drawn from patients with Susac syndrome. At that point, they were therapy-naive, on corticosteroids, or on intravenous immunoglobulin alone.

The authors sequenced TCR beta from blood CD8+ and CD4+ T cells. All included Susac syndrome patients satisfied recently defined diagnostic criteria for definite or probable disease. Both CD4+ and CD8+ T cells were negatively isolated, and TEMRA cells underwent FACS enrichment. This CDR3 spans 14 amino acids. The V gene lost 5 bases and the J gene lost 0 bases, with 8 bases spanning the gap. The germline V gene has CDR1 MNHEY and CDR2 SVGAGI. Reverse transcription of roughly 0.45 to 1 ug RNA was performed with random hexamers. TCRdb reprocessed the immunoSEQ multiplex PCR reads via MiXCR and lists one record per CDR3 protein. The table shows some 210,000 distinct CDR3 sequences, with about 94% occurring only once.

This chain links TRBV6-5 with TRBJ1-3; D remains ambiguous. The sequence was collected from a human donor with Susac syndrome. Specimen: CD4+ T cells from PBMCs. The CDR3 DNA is TGTGCCAGCAGTCCAGGTACCTCTGGAAACACCATATATTTT. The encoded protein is CASSPGTSGNTIYF.